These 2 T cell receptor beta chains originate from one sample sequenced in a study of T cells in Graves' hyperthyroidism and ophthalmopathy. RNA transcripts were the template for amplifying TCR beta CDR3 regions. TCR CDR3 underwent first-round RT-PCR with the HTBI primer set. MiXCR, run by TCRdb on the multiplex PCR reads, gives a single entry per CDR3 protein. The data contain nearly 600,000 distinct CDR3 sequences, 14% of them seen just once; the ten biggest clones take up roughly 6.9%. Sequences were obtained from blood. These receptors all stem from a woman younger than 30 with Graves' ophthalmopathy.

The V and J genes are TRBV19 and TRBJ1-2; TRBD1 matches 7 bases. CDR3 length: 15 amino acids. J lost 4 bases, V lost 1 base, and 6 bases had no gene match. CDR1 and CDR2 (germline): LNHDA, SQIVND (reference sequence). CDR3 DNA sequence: TGTGCCAGTAGTATAGCCTTACAGGGGCTCTATGGCTACACCTTC. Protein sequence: CASSIALQGLYGYTF.

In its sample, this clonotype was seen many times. The CDR3 loop reads CASSADRFSYEQYF. DNA of the CDR3: TGTGCCAGCAGTGCTGACAGGTTTTCCTACGAGCAGTACTTC. This chain joins TRBV2 and TRBJ2-7, with D possibly being TRBD1 (6 bases). Per germline, CDR1 SNHLY and CDR2 FYNNEI. CDR3 length equals 14 residues. V lost 4 bases and J lost 1, with 11 bases in between. Full variable domain (rest looked up from reference TRBV2 and TRBJ2-7): EPEVTQTPSHQVTQMGQEVILRCVPISNHLYFYWYRQILGQKVEFLVSFYNNEISEKSEIFDDQFSVERPDGSNFTLKIRSTKLEDSAMYFCASSADRFSYEQYFGPGTRLTVT.